This T cell receptor beta chain was obtained from a study of blood T cell repertoires in COVID-19. As for the study in general: Sites across the United States, Italy and Spain contributed samples from acute and convalescent COVID-19. Sources were T cells, B-cell-depleted T cells, or PBMCs; the material itself was cDNA or gDNA.

Original analysis: Counts of nucleated cells, estimated from reference gene primer amplification, were obtained. TCRdb's copy holds only in-frame clones and misses some; the assay was immunoSEQ multiplex PCR. The V and J calls and clone size are taken from that table; D and trimming were inferred from the DNA. The sample holds 200,000 to 250,000 clones, 84% seen once. The CDR3 totals 13 residues. The V and J ends lost 2 bases and 0 bases respectively, with 5 bases between them. Germline-derived CDR1 and CDR2 are SGDLS and YYNGEE. This chain links TRBV9 with TRBJ1-1; D unclear. The specimen sequenced was peripheral blood. The source is a woman aged 55-69 years who had recovered from COVID-19. CDR3 sequence: CASSVHMNTEAFF. CDR3 nucleotide sequence: TGTGCCAGCAGCGTGCACATGAACACTGAAGCTTTCTTT.